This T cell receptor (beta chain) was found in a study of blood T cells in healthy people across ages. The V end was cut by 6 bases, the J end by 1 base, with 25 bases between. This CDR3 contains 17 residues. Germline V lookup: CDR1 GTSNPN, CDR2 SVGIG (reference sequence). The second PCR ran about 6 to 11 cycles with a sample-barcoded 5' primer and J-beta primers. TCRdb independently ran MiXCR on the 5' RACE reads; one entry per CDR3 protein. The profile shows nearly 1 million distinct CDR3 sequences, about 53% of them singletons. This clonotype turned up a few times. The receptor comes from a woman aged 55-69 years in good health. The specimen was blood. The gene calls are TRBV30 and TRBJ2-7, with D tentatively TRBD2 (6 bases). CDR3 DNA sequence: TGTGCCTGCACGGACACGGTGCTCTCCGGGGGATCCTACGAGCAGTACTTC. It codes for CACTDTVLSGGSYEQYF.